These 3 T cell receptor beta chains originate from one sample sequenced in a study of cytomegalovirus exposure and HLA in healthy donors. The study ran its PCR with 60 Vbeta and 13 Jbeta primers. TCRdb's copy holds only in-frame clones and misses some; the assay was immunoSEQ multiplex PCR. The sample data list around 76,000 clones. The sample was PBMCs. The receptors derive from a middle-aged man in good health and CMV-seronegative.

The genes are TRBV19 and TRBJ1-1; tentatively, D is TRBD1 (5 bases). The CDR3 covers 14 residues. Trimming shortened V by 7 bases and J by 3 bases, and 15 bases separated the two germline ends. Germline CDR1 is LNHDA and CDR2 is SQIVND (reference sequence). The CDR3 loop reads CASIGGVTDTEAFF. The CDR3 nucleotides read TGTGCCAGTATCGGGGGGGTGACGGACACTGAAGCTTTCTTT.

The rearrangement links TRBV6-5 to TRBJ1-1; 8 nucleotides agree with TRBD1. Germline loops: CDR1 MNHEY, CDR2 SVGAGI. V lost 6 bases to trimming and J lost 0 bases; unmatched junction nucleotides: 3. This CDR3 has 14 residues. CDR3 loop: CASRPGQVNTEAFF. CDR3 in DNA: TGTGCCAGCAGGCCGGGACAGGTGAACACTGAAGCTTTCTTT.

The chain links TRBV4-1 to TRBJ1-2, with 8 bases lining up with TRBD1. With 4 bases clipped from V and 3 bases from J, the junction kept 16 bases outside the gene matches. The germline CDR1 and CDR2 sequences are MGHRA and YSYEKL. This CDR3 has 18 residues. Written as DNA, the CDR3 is TGCGCCAGCAGCCCTGCCCTACCTGGACAGGGCGTCGACTATGGCTACACCTTC. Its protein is CASSPALPGQGVDYGYTF.